This T cell receptor (beta chain) was identified in a study of patients and donors after allogeneic stem cell transplantation. TCRdb processed the RT-PCR reads anew with MiXCR; each CDR3 protein has one entry. The sample includes about 960,000 distinct CDR3 sequences, approximately 18% seen only once; the top ten take 5% to 6.5%. This CDR3 comprises 19 residues. The V and J ends lost 5 bases and 0 bases respectively, with 25 bases between them. The V gene's germline CDR1 is SGHTA and CDR2 FQGTGA. Sequencing was done on a sample of blood, either unsorted or a sorted T cell fraction (not recorded which). This TCR was sampled from a human donor who was either an allogeneic HSCT recipient or a stem cell or donor lymphocyte infusion donor (not recorded which). It is not recorded whose cells these are; they may come from a transplant donor. This chain joins TRBV7-3 and TRBJ2-5; either TRBD1 or TRBD2 may supply D (7 bases each). CDR3 nucleotide sequence: TGTGCCAGCAGCCGAGACAGGGTTGGTAAGCGGGGATACCAAGAGACCCAGTACTTC. It specifies CASSRDRVGKRGYQETQYF.